These 17 T cell receptor beta chains originate from one sample sequenced in a study of cytomegalovirus exposure and HLA in healthy donors. Produced via immunoSEQ multiplex PCR; TCRdb's table is partial and in-frame only. The repertoire includes 60,000 to 85,000 clones, nearly 95% of them detected once, and roughly 1.6% sits in the top ten. The sequenced material came from PBMCs. These receptors came from a young man in good health and CMV-seropositive.

The chain links TRBV2 to TRBJ2-3; weak D call: TRBD1 (5 bases). This CDR3 spans 13 amino acids. V was cut by 7 bases and J by 1 base, with 9 bases left in between. Germline CDR1 SNHLY, CDR2 FYNNEI. DNA of the CDR3: TGTGCCAGCACACGACAGCGCACAGATACGCAGTATTTT. It translates to CASTRQRTDTQYF.

This rearrangement joins TRBV2 to TRBJ2-1; TRBD2 matches at 10 bases. Trimming cost V 2 bases and J 2 bases; bases outside gene matches: 3. CDR1 is SNHLY and CDR2 is FYNNEI in the germline V gene. CDR3 length: 16 residues. The CDR3 is CASSELAGGAYNEQFF. The CDR3, as DNA: TGTGCCAGCAGTGAATTAGCGGGAGGAGCCTACAATGAGCAGTTCTTC.

This chain joins TRBV4-2 and TRBJ2-7, with 10 bases identical to TRBD2. V gave up 2 bases and J gave up 6 bases; unmatched junction bases: 7. This CDR3 is 15 amino acids long. CDR1 is LGHNA and CDR2 is YNFKEQ in the germline V gene. The CDR3 region is CASSQSGSGRGEQYF. CDR3 nucleotides: TGTGCCAGCAGCCAATCCGGGAGCGGGAGGGGCGAGCAGTACTTC.

The rearrangement links TRBV6-1 to TRBJ1-3; weak D call: TRBD1 (6 bases). Germline values: CDR1 MNHNS, CDR2 SASEGT. V was pared by 4 bases and J by 3 bases, with 10 bases between. This CDR3 is built from 14 residues. In DNA form, the CDR3 reads TGTGCCAGCAGTGGGACAGCGGATGGAAACACCATATATTTT. This codes for CASSGTADGNTIYF.

V usage is TRBV7-9 and J usage is TRBJ1-1; D is uncertain. The germline CDR1 and CDR2 sequences are SEHNR and FQNEAQ (reference sequence). This CDR3 comprises 14 residues. V was cut by 2 bases and J by 11 bases, with 18 bases left in between. The CDR3 is CASSLPRLSYGAFF. The CDR3 DNA sequence: TGTGCCAGCAGCTTACCGCGACTGTCGTACGGGGCTTTCTTT.

The genes are TRBV27 and TRBJ2-7; 11 bases fit TRBD2. Germline lookup yields CDR1 MNHEY and CDR2 SMNVEV (reference sequence). CDR3 length: 17 residues. J was trimmed by 3 bases and V by 4 bases; bases with no gene match: 11. This CDR3 is CASSSGTSGANVYEQYF. The CDR3 DNA follows: TGTGCCAGCAGTTCAGGGACTAGCGGCGCCAACGTCTACGAGCAGTACTTC.

V usage is TRBV6-6 and J usage is TRBJ2-5, with D maybe TRBD1 (6 bases). Per germline, CDR1 MNHNY and CDR2 SVGAGI (reference sequence). The CDR3 totals 13 residues. The V gene lost 8 bases and the J gene lost 7 bases, with 17 bases spanning the gap. The CDR3, as DNA: TGTGCCAGCGCCTTTACAGGGACCGGGACCCAGTACTTC. Residues: CASAFTGTGTQYF.

The chain carries TRBV5-1 and TRBJ2-1, with D tentatively TRBD2 (5 bases). Deletions cut 0 bases from V and 9 bases from J, with 16 bases between. The CDR3 contains 15 residues. Germline assignment: CDR1 SGHRS and CDR2 YFSETQ. This chain's CDR3 is CASSLARGPLSEQFF. The CDR3 DNA sequence: TGCGCCAGCAGCTTGGCTCGCGGGCCTCTCTCTGAGCAGTTCTTC.

V usage is TRBV9 and J usage is TRBJ2-7; 9 nucleotides line up with TRBD1. This CDR3 spans 13 amino acids. In germline, CDR1 is SGDLS, CDR2 YYNGEE. With V trimmed by 0 bases and J by 6 bases, 1 base remained unmatched. The CDR3 region is CASSVGTGVEQYF. CDR3 bases: TGTGCCAGCAGCGTAGGGACAGGGGTCGAGCAGTACTTC. The whole variable domain, remainder taken from reference TRBV9 and TRBJ2-7, is DSGVTQTPKHLITATGQRVTLRCSPRSGDLSVYWYQQSLDQGLQFLIQYYNGEERAKGNILERFSAQQFPDLHSELNLSSLELGDSALYFCASSVGTGVEQYFGPGTRLTVT.

This chain uses TRBV10-3 with TRBJ2-7; 8 bases match TRBD1. CDR3 length: 14 residues. Germline-derived CDR1 and CDR2 are ENHRY and SYGVKD. The junction had 7 bases not matched to a gene; V was cut back by 6 bases and J by 3 bases. The CDR3 loop is CAISLDREDYEQYF. The CDR3 nucleotides read TGTGCCATCAGCCTGGACAGGGAGGACTACGAGCAGTACTTC.

The gene calls are TRBV19 and TRBJ2-2, with 7 bases fitting TRBD2. CDR3 length: 15 residues. Germline CDR1 and CDR2: LNHDA and SQIVND (reference sequence). J was trimmed by 7 bases and V by 5 bases; bases with no gene match: 10. CDR3 bases: TGTGCCAGTAGTCCTTCAGCGTCGGGGGGCGGGGAGCTGTTTTTT. Its protein is CASSPSASGGGELFF.

The chain carries TRBV14 and TRBJ2-5, with 12 positions matching TRBD2. The CDR3 is 15 residues long. Germline V gene lookup returns CDR1 SGHDN and CDR2 FVKESK. The V gene end was trimmed by 4 bases and the J gene end by 5 bases; junction bases not matched to a gene: 5. The CDR3 is CASSRRLAGVETQYF. The CDR3 DNA is TGTGCCAGCAGCCGTCGACTAGCGGGAGTGGAGACCCAGTACTTC.

V and J are TRBV7-8 and TRBJ2-3, with D perhaps TRBD1 (5 bases). The CDR3 totals 13 residues. The germline V gene has CDR1 SGHVS and CDR2 FQNEAQ. The V end was cut by 3 bases, the J end by 5 bases, with 9 bases between. CDR3 amino acids: CASSLTELDTQYF. Written as DNA, the CDR3 is TGTGCCAGCAGCTTGACAGAATTAGATACGCAGTATTTT.

The V call is TRBV6-5, the J call TRBJ2-7; tentative D call: TRBD1 (6 bases). The CDR3 is 14 residues long. Looked up from germline, CDR1 is MNHEY and CDR2 is SVGAGI. V was clipped by 3 bases and J by 7 bases, with 16 bases between them. CDR3 sequence reads: CASSYLTGSEEQYF. In DNA, the CDR3 is TGTGCCAGCAGTTATCTTACAGGGTCGGAGGAGCAGTACTTC.

V gene TRBV4-2 combines with J gene TRBJ2-3; 7 bases match TRBD1. Germline-derived CDR1 and CDR2 are LGHNA and YNFKEQ. J was trimmed by 3 bases and V by 4 bases; bases with no gene match: 4. CDR3 length: 14 residues. CDR3 loop: CASSPGQQTDTQYF. For the CDR3, the DNA is TGTGCCAGCAGCCCGGGACAGCAAACAGATACGCAGTATTTT.

The chain has TRBV27 and TRBJ1-4; 7 nucleotides agree with TRBD1. Germline CDR1 and CDR2: MNHEY and SMNVEV (reference sequence). The CDR3 extends over 15 amino acids. V trimming: 6 bases; J trimming: 3 bases; junction bases outside the gene matches: 7. The DNA for the CDR3 is TGTGCCAGCAGGAGTGTGACAGGGTCTAATGAAAAACTGTTTTTT. Encoded protein: CASRSVTGSNEKLFF.

The chain combines TRBV7-2 with TRBJ2-1; D gene ambiguous. Germline CDR1 and CDR2: SGHTA and FQGNSA. CDR3 size: 16 residues. Trimming took 0 bases from V and 7 from J, leaving 16 bases between them. In DNA form, the CDR3 reads TGTGCCAGCAGCTTAGCGCCGAGTCCTCGAATGAATGAGCAGTTCTTC. Translated, it gives CASSLAPSPRMNEQFF.